This TCR beta chain was profiled in a study of metastatic and nonmetastatic thyroid tumors (dated by TCRdb to between 2020 and 2021). For the study in its entirety: The researchers compared repertoires between peripheral blood samples and tumor or nodule tissue samples from patients with malignant or benign thyroid disease. Broader findings and caveats from the paper: In both blood and tumor samples, TCR beta diversity was reported to be significantly higher in malignant tumors than in benign nodules.

Libraries came from PCR. Sequencing used an Illumina HiSeq 4000. High-throughput sequencing was used to profile the CDR3 region of the TCR beta-chain in every patient. In the authors' own workflow: A classifier to discriminate distant-metastatic papillary thyroid cancer patients was built from CDR3 differences across clinicopathological groups. The Shannon index was used to assess repertoire diversity, and the Morisita-Horn index was used to assess tumor-blood repertoire similarity. TCRdb trimmed the raw reads at Q25, called clones with MiXCR and kept productive beta chains. These V and J calls derive from TCRdb rather than the authors' analysis. The table for this sample lists about 70,000 clones; roughly a sixth of them were counted only once. The ten top clones hold around 13% of the sample. No treatment had been received by any patient before thyroid surgery. The study retrospectively analysed patient clinical samples collected from about 2012 to 2018 using T-cell receptor beta sequencing.

This clone was recorded at least ten times. The specificity of this receptor is unknown. No base quality information exists; no much larger clone differs at one position. The origin of this receptor is a female donor with papillary thyroid cancer or a benign thyroid nodule (not recorded which). Some clones in this sample may be carry-over from other donors' samples. Sample: blood.

The CDR3 region reads CASRSSPGRPGANVLTF. The DNA reads as follows: TGTGCCAGCAGGTCCTCCCCCGGGCGGCCTGGGGCCAACGTCCTGACTTTC. The chain was built from TRBV12-3 or TRBV12-4 and TRBJ2-6; no D gene is confidently identified. V drops 6 bases and J drops 2 bases, leaving 17 bases in between. The CDR3 spans 17 residues, from the cysteine through the phenylalanine. The retained sequence is limited to the CDR3, 51 bases, with the frame set at the first base.